This is a list of T cell receptor beta chains from one sample in a study of identical twins. Via MiXCR, TCRdb re-called the 5' RACE reads, giving one row per CDR3 protein. In the table there are 350,000 to 450,000 distinct CDR3 sequences, 15% to 20% of which are singletons. Input material: naive T cells sorted from blood. These receptors all come from a man over 45 in good health. Both conserved end residues are part of each CDR3. A D gene is named only where the DNA matches it firmly. A row's size may be missing; if present it is once, few, many or a size class.

NA	TRBV7-2	TRBJ1-6	NA	CASSLETNSPLHF	TGTGCCAGCAGCTTAGAGACGAATTCACCCCTCCACTTT
NA	TRBV6-1	TRBJ2-7	NA	CASSKTRTGSYEQYF	TGTGCCAGCAGTAAGACCCGGACGGGAAGCTACGAGCAGTACTTC
NA	TRBV2	TRBJ2-5	few	CASSDRVEGETQYF	TGTGCCAGCAGTGACAGGGTAGAGGGCGAGACCCAGTACTTC
TRBD1	TRBV19	TRBJ2-1	once	CASSPDRGRHNEQFF	TGTGCCAGTAGCCCGGACAGGGGACGTCACAATGAGCAGTTCTTC
TRBD2	TRBV29-1	TRBJ2-3	many	CSAQLAGEMDTQYF	TGCAGCGCACAACTAGCGGGAGAAATGGATACGCAGTATTTT
TRBD2	TRBV20-1	TRBJ2-1	NA	CSAKGRGVLSSYNEQFF	TGCAGTGCTAAGGGGCGGGGGGTCCTGAGCTCCTACAATGAGCAGTTCTTC
TRBD2	TRBV4-2	TRBJ2-7	many	CASSQDKAGGWSYEQYF	TGTGCCAGCAGCCAAGATAAGGCGGGGGGCTGGTCCTACGAGCAGTACTTC
NA	TRBV29-1	TRBJ2-1	few	CSALRGYPYNEQFF	TGCAGCGCTCTGAGGGGGTATCCCTACAATGAGCAGTTCTTC
TRBD2	TRBV29-1	TRBJ2-7	few	CSVGTSPSYEQYF	TGCAGCGTGGGGACTAGTCCCTCCTACGAGCAGTACTTC
NA	TRBV5-1	TRBJ2-2	few	CASSTGQNTGELFF	TGCGCCAGCAGCACAGGACAGAACACCGGGGAGCTGTTTTTT
TRBD2	TRBV12-3/TRBV12-4	TRBJ2-5	few	CASSRVAGSPYQETQYF	TGTGCCAGCAGTCGGGTAGCGGGATCCCCGTACCAAGAGACCCAGTACTTC
NA	TRBV5-1	TRBJ1-1	NA	CASSLAEGEVRGTEAFF	TGCGCCAGCAGCTTGGCCGAGGGCGAGGTGCGAGGCACTGAAGCTTTCTTT
NA	TRBV12-3/TRBV12-4	TRBJ1-6	few	CASSLEGPTPLHF	TGTGCCAGCAGTTTGGAAGGACCCACACCCCTCCACTTT
TRBD2	TRBV10-1	TRBJ2-3	many	CASTKGLAGGTDTQYF	TGCGCCAGCACCAAAGGACTAGCGGGGGGCACAGATACGCAGTATTTT
NA	TRBV5-6	TRBJ2-4	many	CASSTLQGMDIQYF	TGTGCCAGCAGCACACTCCAGGGGATGGACATTCAGTACTTC
TRBD1	TRBV5-1	TRBJ1-1	NA	CPSHNTGVDTEAFF	TGCCCCAGCCATAATACAGGGGTGGACACTGAAGCTTTCTTT
NA	TRBV6-1	TRBJ2-4	NA	CASREGQAKNIQYF	TGTGCCAGCAGAGAGGGACAAGCCAAAAACATTCAGTACTTC